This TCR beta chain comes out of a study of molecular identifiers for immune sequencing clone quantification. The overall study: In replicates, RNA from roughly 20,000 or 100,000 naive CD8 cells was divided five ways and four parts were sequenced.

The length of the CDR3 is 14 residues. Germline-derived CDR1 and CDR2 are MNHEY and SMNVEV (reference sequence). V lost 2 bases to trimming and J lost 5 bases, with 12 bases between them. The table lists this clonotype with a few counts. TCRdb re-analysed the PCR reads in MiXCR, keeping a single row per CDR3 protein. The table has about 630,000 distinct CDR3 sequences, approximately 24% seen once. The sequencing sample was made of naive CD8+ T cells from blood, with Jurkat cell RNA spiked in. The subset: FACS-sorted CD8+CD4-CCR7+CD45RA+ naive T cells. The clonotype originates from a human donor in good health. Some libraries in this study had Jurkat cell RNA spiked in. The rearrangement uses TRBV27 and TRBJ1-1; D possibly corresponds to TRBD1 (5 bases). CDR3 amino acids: CASSLQGPGTEAFF. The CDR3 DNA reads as TGTGCCAGCAGTTTACAGGGCCCTGGGACTGAAGCTTTCTTT.